This section outlines one T cell receptor (beta chain) sequence together with its context. Its antigen is still unknown. This may come from a read error, since a much larger clone is one base off. This record belongs to a study of response to subunit inactivated influenza vaccine. Study conclusions and caveats: Researchers suggested that each seasonal influenza vaccination recruits few new T cells.

The ends were cut back, 2 bases at V and 3 bases at J, with 11 bases in the middle. The germline V gene has CDR1 LGHDT and CDR2 YNNKEL (reference sequence). CDR3 length: 15 residues. TCRdb re-called the RT-PCR reads through MiXCR, storing one row per CDR3 protein. In the table there are about 500,000 distinct CDR3 sequences, 16% of which are singletons. This chain uses TRBV3-1 with TRBJ2-1, with D tentatively TRBD1 (6 bases). The clonotype originates from a man aged 50 to 69 who received an inactivated influenza vaccine. The sequenced sample was CD4+ T cells sorted from PBMCs, obtained around 25 months after vaccination. The chain's CDR3 is CASSQNRVNYNEQFF. The CDR3 DNA sequence: TGTGCCAGCAGCCAAAACAGGGTGAACTACAATGAGCAGTTCTTC.